This is a list of T cell receptor beta chains from one sample in a study of CD8 T cells in Susac syndrome. Each CDR3 protein gets one entry after TCRdb re-called the immunoSEQ multiplex PCR reads with MiXCR. The sample has some 170,000 distinct CDR3 sequences, roughly 94% seen once. Sample: CD4+ T cells from PBMCs. These receptors all stem from a human donor in good health. Both conserved end residues are part of each CDR3. The order of the fields is D gene, V gene, J gene, clone size, CDR3 DNA, CDR3 protein. A D gene is named only where the DNA matches it firmly. Expanded clones are given a class, and other clones once, few, many or no size at all.

D gene: TRBD2
V gene: TRBV20-1
J gene: TRBJ2-1
clone size: NA
CDR3 DNA: TGCAGTGCCGGGAGCGGGAGGGCGTGGAATGAGCAGTTCTTC
CDR3 protein: CSAGSGRAWNEQFF

D gene: TRBD1
V gene: TRBV30
J gene: TRBJ1-1
clone size: once
CDR3 DNA: TGTGCCATAACAGGGGTCACTGAAGCTTTCTTT
CDR3 protein: CAITGVTEAFF

D gene: TRBD2
V gene: TRBV20-1
J gene: TRBJ2-5
clone size: NA
CDR3 DNA: TGCAGTGCTCGACTTCCCGGGACTAGCGGGACAAAGACCCAGTACTTC
CDR3 protein: CSARLPGTSGTKTQYF

D gene: NA
V gene: TRBV28
J gene: TRBJ2-3
clone size: once
CDR3 DNA: TGTGCCAGCAGTTTATGGAGCAGCGGCACTAGCACAGATACGCAGTATTTT
CDR3 protein: CASSLWSSGTSTDTQYF

D gene: TRBD2
V gene: TRBV6-1
J gene: TRBJ2-7
clone size: NA
CDR3 DNA: TGTGCCAGCAAGTGGGGACTAGCGGGAGGGTCCGAGCAGTACTTC
CDR3 protein: CASKWGLAGGSEQYF

D gene: NA
V gene: TRBV20-1
J gene: TRBJ2-7
clone size: NA
CDR3 DNA: TGCAGTGCTGTATGGGACTCCCGGTACGAGCAGTACTTC
CDR3 protein: CSAVWDSRYEQYF

D gene: NA
V gene: TRBV30
J gene: TRBJ1-4
clone size: NA
CDR3 DNA: TGTGCCTGGAGTGGGGGTGTCGGTGAAAAACTGTTTTTT
CDR3 protein: CAWSGGVGEKLFF

D gene: NA
V gene: TRBV19
J gene: TRBJ1-5
clone size: NA
CDR3 DNA: TGTGCCAGTAGTATGAATCAGGTCAATCAGCCCCAGCATTTT
CDR3 protein: CASSMNQVNQPQHF

D gene: NA
V gene: TRBV18
J gene: TRBJ2-4
clone size: NA
CDR3 DNA: TGTGCCAGCTCACCAGTTGAGGGGGCCAAAAACATTCAGTACTTC
CDR3 protein: CASSPVEGAKNIQYF

D gene: NA
V gene: TRBV20-1
J gene: TRBJ2-5
clone size: NA
CDR3 DNA: TGCAGTGCCGAGGGAAAAGAGACCCAGTACTTC
CDR3 protein: CSAEGKETQYF

D gene: NA
V gene: TRBV7-9
J gene: TRBJ1-5
clone size: NA
CDR3 DNA: TGTGCCAGCAGCCAGACGGGGGGCCGGTATCAGCCCCAGCATTTT
CDR3 protein: CASSQTGGRYQPQHF

D gene: NA
V gene: TRBV6-2/TRBV6-3
J gene: TRBJ2-7
clone size: NA
CDR3 DNA: TGTGCCAGCAGTTACGGACTCGGACAAGACTTC
CDR3 protein: CASSYGLGQDF

D gene: NA
V gene: TRBV7-9
J gene: TRBJ2-1
clone size: NA
CDR3 DNA: TGTGCCAGCAGCTTACCAGCGGAAGTCAGTGCCTTCAATGAGCAGTTCTTC
CDR3 protein: CASSLPAEVSAFNEQFF

D gene: NA
V gene: TRBV7-2
J gene: TRBJ2-5
clone size: NA
CDR3 DNA: TGTGCCAGCACCCAGAACGGACAAGAGACCCAGTACTTC
CDR3 protein: CASTQNGQETQYF

D gene: TRBD2
V gene: TRBV5-1
J gene: TRBJ2-2
clone size: NA
CDR3 DNA: TGCGCCAGCAGCGGCGCTAGCGGGAACACCGGGGAGCTGTTTTTT
CDR3 protein: CASSGASGNTGELFF

D gene: NA
V gene: TRBV20-1
J gene: TRBJ1-4
clone size: NA
CDR3 DNA: TGCAGTGCTCAAACAAAAGATGAAAAACTGTTTTTT
CDR3 protein: CSAQTKDEKLFF

D gene: NA
V gene: TRBV5-4
J gene: TRBJ2-3
clone size: NA
CDR3 DNA: TGTGCCAGCAGCTTGTTCAGCGCAGATACGCAGTATTTT
CDR3 protein: CASSLFSADTQYF

D gene: NA
V gene: TRBV7-3
J gene: TRBJ2-2
clone size: few
CDR3 DNA: TGTGCCAGCAGCTTAACGCCTACCGGGGAGCTGTTTTTT
CDR3 protein: CASSLTPTGELFF

D gene: NA
V gene: TRBV5-1
J gene: TRBJ2-7
clone size: NA
CDR3 DNA: TGCGCCAGCAGCTCGCCTGGGGTCGTCGACGAGCAGTACTTC
CDR3 protein: CASSSPGVVDEQYF

D gene: NA
V gene: TRBV19
J gene: TRBJ1-1
clone size: NA
CDR3 DNA: TGTGCCAGTAGTATGACGTCGGCGAACACTGAAGCTTTCTTT
CDR3 protein: CASSMTSANTEAFF

D gene: NA
V gene: TRBV30
J gene: TRBJ1-5
clone size: NA
CDR3 DNA: TGTGCCTGGAGTGTGGGAGGGAGCAATCAGCCCCAGCATTTT
CDR3 protein: CAWSVGGSNQPQHF

D gene: TRBD2
V gene: TRBV12-3/TRBV12-4
J gene: TRBJ2-5
clone size: NA
CDR3 DNA: TGTGCCAGCGGTGGTAGCGGGAGACCAGAGACCCAGTACTTC
CDR3 protein: CASGGSGRPETQYF

D gene: NA
V gene: TRBV9
J gene: TRBJ2-2
clone size: NA
CDR3 DNA: TGTGCCAGCAGCGTCAGGGGGGACACCGGGGAGCTGTTTTTT
CDR3 protein: CASSVRGDTGELFF

D gene: TRBD1
V gene: TRBV16
J gene: TRBJ1-2
clone size: NA
CDR3 DNA: TGTGCCAGCAGCCAATTTGGGACAGTTAACTATGGCTACACCTTC
CDR3 protein: CASSQFGTVNYGYTF

D gene: TRBD2
V gene: TRBV6-5
J gene: TRBJ2-5
clone size: NA
CDR3 DNA: TGTGCCAGCAGTCCCGGACTAGCGAAAGAGACCCAGTACTTC
CDR3 protein: CASSPGLAKETQYF

D gene: TRBD1
V gene: TRBV30
J gene: TRBJ2-5
clone size: NA
CDR3 DNA: TGTGCCTGGAGTCCCAGTTTAACAGGGGGCCTTGAGACCCAGTACTTC
CDR3 protein: CAWSPSLTGGLETQYF

D gene: NA
V gene: TRBV20-1
J gene: TRBJ2-1
clone size: NA
CDR3 DNA: TGCAGTGCTAGTCGGGGTAGCTCCTACAATGAGCAGTTCTTC
CDR3 protein: CSASRGSSYNEQFF

D gene: NA
V gene: TRBV11-2
J gene: TRBJ2-3
clone size: once
CDR3 DNA: TGTGCCAGCAGCTTTGAGACAGATACGCAGTATTTT
CDR3 protein: CASSFETDTQYF

D gene: NA
V gene: TRBV30
J gene: TRBJ2-6
clone size: NA
CDR3 DNA: TGTGCCTGGGCAGGGTACCCCAACTCTGGGGCCAACGTCCTGACTTTC
CDR3 protein: CAWAGYPNSGANVLTF

D gene: NA
V gene: TRBV4-1
J gene: TRBJ1-5
clone size: NA
CDR3 DNA: TGCGCCAGCAGCCAAGTGGCCGGTATGCTCAATCAGCCCCAGCATTTT
CDR3 protein: CASSQVAGMLNQPQHF

D gene: TRBD1
V gene: TRBV20-1
J gene: TRBJ1-2
clone size: NA
CDR3 DNA: TGCAGTGCTAGCCAAGCCGGGACAGGGACAGTCCATGGCTACACCTTC
CDR3 protein: CSASQAGTGTVHGYTF

D gene: NA
V gene: TRBV20-1
J gene: TRBJ1-2
clone size: NA
CDR3 DNA: TGCAGTGCTGGAGGACAGCTGTCTTCGAGTGGCTACACCTTC
CDR3 protein: CSAGGQLSSSGYTF

D gene: NA
V gene: TRBV5-1
J gene: TRBJ2-5
clone size: NA
CDR3 DNA: TGCGCCAGCAGCTTGAATCTCAGAGACTCCATAGTATCCCAGTACTTC
CDR3 protein: CASSLNLRDSIVSQYF

D gene: TRBD2
V gene: TRBV6-2/TRBV6-3
J gene: TRBJ2-1
clone size: NA
CDR3 DNA: TGTGCCAGCAGTTACGGACCCGGGACTAGCGATCCAAATGAGCAGTTCTTC
CDR3 protein: CASSYGPGTSDPNEQFF

D gene: TRBD1
V gene: TRBV5-4
J gene: TRBJ2-2
clone size: once
CDR3 DNA: TGTGCCAGCAGCTTGGGGGGACAGCACACCGGGGAGCTGTTTTTT
CDR3 protein: CASSLGGQHTGELFF

D gene: NA
V gene: TRBV6-2/TRBV6-3
J gene: TRBJ2-2
clone size: NA
CDR3 DNA: TGTGCCAGCAATCAAAACACCGGGGAGCTGTTTTTT
CDR3 protein: CASNQNTGELFF

D gene: NA
V gene: TRBV30
J gene: TRBJ1-6
clone size: NA
CDR3 DNA: TGTGCCTGGAGTGTAGATCATTCACCCCTCCACTTT
CDR3 protein: CAWSVDHSPLHF

D gene: NA
V gene: TRBV9
J gene: TRBJ2-4
clone size: NA
CDR3 DNA: TGTGCCAGCAGCCACAGGGAAGCCAAAAACATTCAGTACTTC
CDR3 protein: CASSHREAKNIQYF

D gene: NA
V gene: TRBV6-5
J gene: TRBJ2-5
clone size: NA
CDR3 DNA: TGTGCCAGCGGGACTGAAGAGACCCAGTACTTC
CDR3 protein: CASGTEETQYF

D gene: TRBD1
V gene: TRBV12-3/TRBV12-4
J gene: TRBJ2-3
clone size: NA
CDR3 DNA: TGTGCCAGCAGTTTAGTGGGACAGGGGCCTAGCACAGATACGCAGTATTTT
CDR3 protein: CASSLVGQGPSTDTQYF

D gene: NA
V gene: TRBV5-6
J gene: TRBJ2-4
clone size: NA
CDR3 DNA: TGTGCCAGCAGCTTAAGGGCTAGTGTGAACATTCAGTACTTC
CDR3 protein: CASSLRASVNIQYF

D gene: NA
V gene: TRBV7-8
J gene: TRBJ2-4
clone size: NA
CDR3 DNA: TGTGCCAGCAGCCCCCAGACAATCTCCAAAAACATTCAGTACTTC
CDR3 protein: CASSPQTISKNIQYF

D gene: NA
V gene: TRBV20-1
J gene: TRBJ2-7
clone size: NA
CDR3 DNA: TGCAGTGCCCAGACAGCGTTCTACGAGCAGTACTTC
CDR3 protein: CSAQTAFYEQYF

D gene: NA
V gene: TRBV15
J gene: TRBJ2-5
clone size: NA
CDR3 DNA: TGTGCCACCAGCAGAGCAGAACGGGAGACCCAGTACTTC
CDR3 protein: CATSRAERETQYF

D gene: NA
V gene: TRBV4-2
J gene: TRBJ2-1
clone size: NA
CDR3 DNA: TGTGCCAGCAGCCATGAGGGGTCCTACAATGAGCAGTTCTTC
CDR3 protein: CASSHEGSYNEQFF

D gene: NA
V gene: TRBV23-1
J gene: TRBJ2-7
clone size: NA
CDR3 DNA: TGCGCCAGCAGTCTGAGCTCGACGAACTGCGAGCAGTACTTC
CDR3 protein: CASSLSSTNCEQYF

D gene: NA
V gene: TRBV20-1
J gene: TRBJ1-5
clone size: once
CDR3 DNA: TGCAGTGTATCAGGGGCGGCAGGCCAGCCCCAGCATTTT
CDR3 protein: CSVSGAAGQPQHF

D gene: TRBD2
V gene: TRBV28
J gene: TRBJ2-3
clone size: NA
CDR3 DNA: TGTGCCAGCAGCACCCCGGCGGGGGGGGTAGATACGCAGTATTTT
CDR3 protein: CASSTPAGGVDTQYF

D gene: NA
V gene: TRBV15
J gene: TRBJ2-7
clone size: NA
CDR3 DNA: TGTGCCACCAGCAGAGGAGGGGAGCAGTACTTC
CDR3 protein: CATSRGGEQYF

D gene: TRBD2
V gene: TRBV28
J gene: TRBJ2-7
clone size: NA
CDR3 DNA: TGTGCCACCACCGGGACTACGTCTTCCTACGAGCAGTACTTC
CDR3 protein: CATTGTTSSYEQYF

D gene: NA
V gene: TRBV20-1
J gene: TRBJ2-5
clone size: NA
CDR3 DNA: TGCAGTGCCCAGGCCCTGGAGACCCAGTACTTC
CDR3 protein: CSAQALETQYF

D gene: TRBD1
V gene: TRBV7-9
J gene: TRBJ2-7
clone size: NA
CDR3 DNA: TGTGCCAGCAGCTCCGGGACAGTTGCCTACGAGCAGTACTTC
CDR3 protein: CASSSGTVAYEQYF

D gene: NA
V gene: TRBV2
J gene: TRBJ2-5
clone size: NA
CDR3 DNA: TGTGCCAGCAGTAACCCCCGAGAGACCCAGTACTTC
CDR3 protein: CASSNPRETQYF

D gene: TRBD1
V gene: TRBV6-1
J gene: TRBJ2-2
clone size: NA
CDR3 DNA: TGTGCCCTGGACAGGGTGAACACCGGGGAGCTGTTTTTT
CDR3 protein: CALDRVNTGELFF